This T cell receptor beta chain derives from a study of beta chain features in type 1 diabetes. Points from the study as a whole: Compared to healthy donors, patients appeared to have naive, central memory and Treg TCRB repertoires that were more alike. Shorter templates might be favored by PCR, equally in patients and controls. When Type 1 diabetes patients were examined, their TCRB CDR3s proved moderately but significantly shorter in all four CD4+ subsets. Lower insertion and higher deletion counts appeared at VDJ junctions in type 1 diabetes patients.

This clone has more than one count but fewer than ten. Its antigen remains unknown. Germline CDR1 is SQVTM and CDR2 is ANQGSEA. V was trimmed by 4 bases and J by 3 bases, leaving 10 bases between them. The CDR3 loop spans 13 amino acids. Sorted populations all exceeded 95% purity. Expressed TCRB transcripts were sequenced because the entire RNA isolate underwent reverse transcription. Method: immunoSEQ multiplex PCR; TCRdb's copy keeps in-frame clones and lacks some. Among hundreds of thousands of clones listed, approximately 10% were seen once. This chain uses TRBV29-1 with TRBJ1-5; D not certain. Sample: naive CD4+ T cells from blood. The TCR sequence derives from a man between 25 and 39 years old with type 1 diabetes. The CDR3 DNA is TGCAGCGTTGTGGTGGACTCCAATCAGCCCCAGCATTTT. It codes for CSVVVDSNQPQHF.